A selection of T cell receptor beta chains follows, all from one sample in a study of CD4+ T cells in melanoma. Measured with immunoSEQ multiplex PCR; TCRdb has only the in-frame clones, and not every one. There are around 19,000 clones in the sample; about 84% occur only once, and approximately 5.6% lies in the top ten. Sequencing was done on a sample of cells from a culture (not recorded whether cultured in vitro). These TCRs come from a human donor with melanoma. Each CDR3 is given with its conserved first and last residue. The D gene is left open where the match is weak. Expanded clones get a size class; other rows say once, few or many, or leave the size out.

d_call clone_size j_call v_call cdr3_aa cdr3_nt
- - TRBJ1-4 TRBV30 CAWSVQRGGGEKLFF TGTGCCTGGAGTGTACAAAGGGGGGGAGGGGAAAAACTGTTTTTT
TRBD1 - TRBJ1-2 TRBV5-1 CASSSGDRGYGYTF TGCGCCAGCAGCTCAGGGGACAGGGGATATGGCTACACCTTC
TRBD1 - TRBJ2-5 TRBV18 CASSLGTGGRETQYF TGTGCCAGCTCCCTCGGGACAGGGGGCAGAGAGACCCAGTACTTC
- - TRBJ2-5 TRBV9 CASSEGGTLYKETQYF TGTGCCAGCAGTGAGGGGGGGACTCTATATAAAGAGACCCAGTACTTC
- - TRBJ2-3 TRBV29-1 CSVEGGRSTDTQYF TGCAGCGTTGAAGGGGGACGTAGCACAGATACGCAGTATTTT
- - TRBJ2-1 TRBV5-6 CASSFVRGSYNEQFF TGTGCCAGCAGCTTTGTGAGGGGGTCCTACAATGAGCAGTTCTTC
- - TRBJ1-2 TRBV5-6 CASSGRRGTNYGYTF TGTGCCAGCAGCGGGCGGAGGGGAACCAACTATGGCTACACCTTC
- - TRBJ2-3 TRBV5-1 CASLRGGSTDTQYF TGCGCCAGCCTCAGGGGCGGGAGCACAGATACGCAGTATTTT
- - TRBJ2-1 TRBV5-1 CASSFRQGSYNEQFF TGCGCCAGCAGCTTTCGCCAGGGATCCTACAATGAGCAGTTCTTC
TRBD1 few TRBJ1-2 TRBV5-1 CASSLSGQGASGYTF TGCGCCAGCAGCTTGTCAGGACAGGGTGCGAGTGGCTACACCTTC
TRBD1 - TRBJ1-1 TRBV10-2 CASSEGGTGRVGTEAFF TGCGCCAGCAGTGAGGGGGGGACAGGGAGAGTCGGCACTGAAGCTTTCTTT
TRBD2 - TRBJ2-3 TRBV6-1 CASSDFGGADTQYF TGTGCCAGCAGTGATTTCGGGGGGGCAGATACGCAGTATTTT
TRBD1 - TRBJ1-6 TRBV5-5 CASSKTGFRQLNSPLHF TGTGCCAGCAGCAAGACAGGGTTCCGCCAACTTAATTCACCCCTCCACTTT
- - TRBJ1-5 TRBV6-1 CASSGQPFGGFEPQHF TGTGCCAGCAGTGGTCAGCCGTTTGGGGGTTTTGAGCCCCAGCATTTT
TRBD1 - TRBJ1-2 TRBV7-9 CASSARDSYYGYTF TGTGCCAGCAGCGCCCGGGACAGCTACTATGGCTACACCTTC
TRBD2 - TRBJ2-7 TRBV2 CAVTRKGGGFYEQYF TGTGCCGTGACCAGAAAGGGCGGGGGGTTCTACGAGCAGTACTTC
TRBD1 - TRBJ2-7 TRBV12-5 CASGRGQGMGEQYF TGTGCTAGTGGCCGAGGACAGGGGATGGGCGAGCAGTACTTC
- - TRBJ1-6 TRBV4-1 CASSQDQASYNSPLHF TGCGCCAGCAGCCAAGATCAGGCCTCCTATAATTCACCCCTCCACTTT
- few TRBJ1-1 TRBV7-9 CASSPLGGSGEAFF TGTGCCAGCAGCCCCCTCGGGGGGAGCGGTGAAGCTTTCTTT
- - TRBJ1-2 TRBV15 CATSRDRAGGPGGYTF TGTGCCACCAGCAGAGATAGGGCAGGCGGCCCGGGGGGCTACACCTTC
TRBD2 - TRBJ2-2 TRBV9 CASSVALLAGGRGGELFF TGTGCCAGCAGCGTAGCCCTGCTAGCGGGGGGCCGCGGCGGGGAGCTGTTTTTT
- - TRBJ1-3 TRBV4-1 CASSQGLAGTGNTIYF TGCGCCAGCAGCCAAGGGTTGGCCGGGACTGGAAACACCATATATTTT
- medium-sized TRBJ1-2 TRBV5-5 CASSAGFYGYTF TGTGCCAGCAGCGCAGGGTTCTATGGCTACACCTTC
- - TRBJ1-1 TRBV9 CASSVTGVTEAFF TGTGCCAGCAGCGTAACAGGAGTCACTGAAGCTTTCTTT
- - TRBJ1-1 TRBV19 CASSIRRGSEAFF TGTGCCAGTAGTATTCGGAGGGGAAGTGAAGCTTTCTTT
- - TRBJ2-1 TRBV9 CASSVSGAREQFF TGTGCCAGCAGCGTATCAGGGGCCAGGGAGCAGTTCTTC
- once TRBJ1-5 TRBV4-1 CASSQTPGQGNQPQHF TGCGCCAGCAGCCAGACCCCCGGCCAGGGAAATCAGCCCCAGCATTTT
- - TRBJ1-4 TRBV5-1 CASSLAAEGEKLFF TGCGCCAGCAGCTTGGCGGCAGAAGGAGAAAAACTGTTTTTT
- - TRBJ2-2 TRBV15 CATSRDWGGELFF TGTGCCACCAGCAGAGATTGGGGCGGGGAGCTGTTTTTT
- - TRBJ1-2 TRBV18 CASSPPLRQIYGYTF TGTGCCAGCTCACCACCTCTCAGGCAGATCTATGGCTACACCTTC
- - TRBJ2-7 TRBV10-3 CAISEGIEAQYF TGTGCCATCAGTGAGGGGATAGAGGCCCAGTACTTC
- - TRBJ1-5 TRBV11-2 CASSFSQGSQPQHF TGTGCCAGCAGCTTCTCCCAGGGTTCTCAGCCCCAGCATTTT
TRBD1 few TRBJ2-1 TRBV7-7 CASSRDSFGEQFF TGTGCCAGCAGCCGGGACAGTTTCGGTGAGCAGTTCTTC
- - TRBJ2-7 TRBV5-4 CASSSGVGQVHYEQYF TGTGCCAGCAGCTCGGGGGTCGGGCAGGTTCACTACGAGCAGTACTTC
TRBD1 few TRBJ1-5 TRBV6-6 CASKQGQSQPQHF TGTGCCAGCAAACAGGGGCAAAGTCAGCCCCAGCATTTT
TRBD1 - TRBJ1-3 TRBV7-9 CASSRTGGGNTIYF TGTGCCAGCAGCCGTACAGGGGGCGGAAACACCATATATTTT
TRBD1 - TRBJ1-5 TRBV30 CAWSGTGNQPQHF TGTGCCTGGAGTGGGACAGGGAATCAGCCCCAGCATTTT
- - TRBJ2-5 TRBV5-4 CASSLVGETQYF TGTGCCAGCAGCTTGGTAGGGGAGACCCAGTACTTC
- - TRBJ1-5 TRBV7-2 CASSWGAGAEQPQHF TGTGCCAGCAGCTGGGGCGCGGGGGCAGAGCAGCCCCAGCATTTT
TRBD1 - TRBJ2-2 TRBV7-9 CASSLTGGAGLNTGELFF TGTGCCAGCAGCTTGACAGGGGGCGCGGGGCTGAACACCGGGGAGCTGTTTTTT
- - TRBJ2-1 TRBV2 CASSVGNEQFF TGTGCCAGCAGTGTTGGTAATGAGCAGTTCTTC
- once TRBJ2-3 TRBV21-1 CASSTPGTSQPDTQYF TGTGCCAGCAGCACGCCCGGGACATCTCAGCCGGATACGCAGTATTTT
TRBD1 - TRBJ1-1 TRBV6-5 CASTGTGVMNTEAFF TGTGCCAGCACGGGGACAGGGGTAATGAACACTGAAGCTTTCTTT
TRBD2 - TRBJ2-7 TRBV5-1 CASSLTSGGNYEQYF TGCGCCAGCAGCTTAACTAGCGGGGGGAACTACGAGCAGTACTTC
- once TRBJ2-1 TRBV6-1 CASNIQLREQFF TGTGCCAGCAATATTCAACTCCGGGAGCAGTTCTTC
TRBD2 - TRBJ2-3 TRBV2 CASSRDYLTDTQYF TGTGCCAGCAGCCGGGACTACCTCACAGATACGCAGTATTTT
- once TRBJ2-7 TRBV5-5 CASSSSPQGLYEQYF TGTGCCAGCAGCTCCAGTCCCCAGGGACTTTACGAGCAGTACTTC
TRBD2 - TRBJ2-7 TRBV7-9 CASSPRFREGTYEQYF TGTGCCAGCAGCCCCCGGTTCAGGGAGGGGACCTACGAGCAGTACTTC
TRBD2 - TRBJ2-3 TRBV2 CASSGTSVATDTQYF TGTGCCAGCAGTGGGACTAGCGTTGCCACAGATACGCAGTATTTT
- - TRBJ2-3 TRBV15 CATSRGGFGSADTQYF TGTGCCACCAGCAGAGGGGGCTTCGGATCCGCAGATACGCAGTATTTT
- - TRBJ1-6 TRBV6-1 CASTNLMGSPLHF TGTGCCAGCACCAACCTCATGGGTTCACCCCTCCACTTT
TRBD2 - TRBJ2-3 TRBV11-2 CASSLGSFPGGGDTQYF TGTGCCAGCAGCTTAGGCTCCTTCCCGGGCGGGGGGGATACGCAGTATTTT
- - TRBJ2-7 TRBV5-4 CASSFEAYEQYF TGTGCCAGCAGCTTCGAAGCCTACGAGCAGTACTTC
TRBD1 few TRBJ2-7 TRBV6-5 CASSKGTGGYEQYF TGTGCCAGCAGTAAAGGGACAGGGGGCTACGAGCAGTACTTC
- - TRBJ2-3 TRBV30 CAWSGGSTDTQYF TGTGCCTGGAGCGGGGGCAGCACAGATACGCAGTATTTT
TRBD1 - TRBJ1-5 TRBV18 CASSQSETGSFQPQHF TGTGCCAGCTCCCAATCCGAGACAGGGAGTTTTCAGCCCCAGCATTTT
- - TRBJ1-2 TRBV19 CASSIPGANNYGYTF TGTGCCAGTAGTATCCCAGGGGCAAATAACTATGGCTACACCTTC